Following are 31 T cell receptor beta chains from one sample sequenced in a study of identical twins. TCRdb analysed the 5' RACE reads with MiXCR anew, one entry per CDR3 protein. Of some 1,700,000 distinct CDR3 sequences in the sample, roughly 35% were seen once. Material for sequencing was cord blood. All receptors derive from a newborn girl in good health.

This clonotype appeared many times. The chain joins TRBV5-1 to TRBJ2-3; D call uncertain. The CDR3 spans 13 residues. Germline CDR1 reads SGHRS; CDR2 reads YFSETQ. V was trimmed by 0 bases and J by 4 bases, leaving 6 bases between them. As DNA, the CDR3 is TGCGCCAGCAGCTTGGACAGTGCAGATACGCAGTATTTT. Its protein product is CASSLDSADTQYF.

With regard to this clonotype: This sequence may be a read error, since a much larger clone differs from it by one base. This chain joins TRBV20-1 and TRBJ1-1; D is unresolved. The germline gives CDR1 DFQATT, CDR2 SNEGSKA (reference sequence). The CDR3 is 13 residues long. The CDR3 bases are TGCGGTGCTAGGTACTCGATCGGGGCTGAAGCTTTCTTT. Its translation: CGARYSIGAEAFF.

The rearrangement joins TRBV29-1 to TRBJ1-2; D might be TRBD1 (5 bases). The CDR3 extends over 12 amino acids. CDR1 SQVTM and CDR2 ANQGSEA come from the germline V gene. V was shortened by 5 bases and J by 4 bases, with 11 bases between the two germline ends. CDR3 bases: TGCAGCGTTCTTGGGGCAGGCTATGGCTACACCTTC. It yields the protein CSVLGAGYGYTF.

V is TRBV21-1 and J is TRBJ2-7; the D call of TRBD2 is as the table states it, not checked on the DNA. TRBV21-1 is marked as a pseudogene. This CDR3 spans 15 amino acids. The CDR3, as DNA: TGTGCCAGCAGCAAAAATAGCGGGAGGGCCTACGAGCAGTACTTC. Protein product: CASSKNSGRAYEQYF.

In this sample, this clonotype turned up a few times. The CDR3, as DNA: TGCAGTGCTAGTCCCGGGACAGTTTTCAACTACGAGCAGTACTTC. Translation gives CSASPGTVFNYEQYF. V and J are TRBV20-1 and TRBJ2-7, with 7 bases fitting TRBD1. Germline loops: CDR1 DFQATT, CDR2 SNEGSKA (reference sequence). The CDR3 length is 15 residues. Germline trimming cut 3 bases from V and 3 bases from J; bases unmatched to any gene: 11.

The chain combines TRBV28 with TRBJ2-1; the D is unclear. V shed 4 bases and J shed 5 bases, with 12 bases lying between them. From germline, CDR1 is MDHEN and CDR2 SYDVKM. This CDR3 is built from 14 residues. The chain's CDR3 is CASSSLYVDNEQFF. As DNA, the CDR3 is TGTGCCAGCAGTTCCTTATATGTTGACAATGAGCAGTTCTTC.

This clonotype showed up just a few times. The rearrangement joins TRBV21-1 to TRBJ1-2. TRBV21-1 is labeled a pseudogene. The CDR3 covers 20 residues. The CDR3 DNA is TGTGCCAGCAGCGGGGAGGGACAATGGCTGGGAGCAGCACCTAACTATGGCTACACCTTC. It codes for CASSGEGQWLGAAPNYGYTF.

The rearrangement joins TRBV20-1 to TRBJ2-3, with D perhaps matching TRBD2 (6 bases). The CDR3 length is 14 residues. Trimming took 5 bases from V and 3 from J, leaving 15 bases between them. Germline V gene data show CDR1 as DFQATT and CDR2 as SNEGSKA (reference sequence). The CDR3 sequence is CSARGLLPTDTQYF. The CDR3 nucleotides are TGCAGTGCTCGGGGACTCCTCCCGACAGATACGCAGTATTTT.

This clonotype was found once. The rearrangement uses TRBV11-2 and TRBJ2-1, with 7 bases matching TRBD1. The CDR3 contains 13 residues. Per the germline V gene, CDR1 is SGHAT and CDR2 is FQNNGV. V lost 3 bases and J lost 10; bases outside the gene matches: 6. CDR3 amino acids: CASSFGQAYEQFF. For the CDR3, the DNA is TGTGCCAGCAGCTTCGGACAGGCGTACGAGCAGTTCTTC.

The V gene is TRBV19, the J gene TRBJ1-4, with no clear D. The CDR3 runs 12 residues. Between the trimmed V and J ends, which lost 3 bases and 6 bases, there was a span of 5 bases. Germline V CDR1 and CDR2: LNHDA, SQIVND (reference sequence). This chain's CDR3 is CASSIPDEKLFF. As DNA, the CDR3 is TGTGCCAGTAGTATTCCCGATGAAAAACTGTTTTTT.

The table lists this clonotype with a few counts. The CDR3 bases are TGTGCCAGCAGTGAAGGAAGAAAAGGTGTCAGCCCGTACCAAGAGACCCAGTACTTC. Protein product: CASSEGRKGVSPYQETQYF. This chain uses TRBV6-1 with TRBJ2-5; D not resolved. Germline CDR1 MNHNS, CDR2 SASEGT. The V end lost 1 base, the J end lost 0 bases, and 21 bases lay between the germline ends. The length of the CDR3 is 19 residues.

The J gene is TRBJ1-1, the V gene TRBV29-1; 7 positions agree with TRBD1. After removal of 2 bases from V and 4 bases from J, the junction contained 1 base not matched to a gene. CDR3 length: 12 amino acids. CDR1 and CDR2 from the germline V gene are SQVTM and ANQGSEA. The CDR3 bases are TGCAGCGTTGAATACAGGGGCACTGAAGCTTTCTTT. Its protein is CSVEYRGTEAFF.

This sequence joins TRBV20-1 and TRBJ2-4; D possibly matches TRBD1 or TRBD2 (6 bases each). Near its end, the DNA agrees better with TRBJ2-7, so the J call may be wrong. Germline V gene sequence: CDR1 DFQATT, CDR2 SNEGSKA (reference sequence). CDR3 length: 14 residues. CDR3 sequence (DNA): TGCAGTGCTAGCGGGAGAGGGGGGCTCTACGAGCAGTACTTC. Encoded protein: CSASGRGGLYEQYF.

V usage is TRBV4-1 and J usage is TRBJ2-3; possibly TRBD2 for D (5 bases). V was pared by 1 base and J by 2 bases, with 13 bases between. The CDR3 is 16 amino acids. Germline values: CDR1 MGHRA, CDR2 YSYEKL. CDR3 bases: TGCGCCAGCAGCCAAGTCCCGGGGTCATTCACAGATACGCAGTATTTT. Translation gives CASSQVPGSFTDTQYF.

This clonotype was seen many times. V and J are TRBV4-2 and TRBJ1-2; D may be TRBD1 (5 bases). CDR1 and CDR2 (germline): LGHNA, YNFKEQ. This CDR3 contains 16 residues. Trimming pared 0 bases from V and 3 bases from J, leaving 14 bases between. The CDR3 DNA is TGTGCCAGCAGCCAAGAGGGACGGGCTGCGGACTATGGCTACACCTTC. Protein sequence: CASSQEGRAADYGYTF.

The table lists this clonotype with a few counts. In DNA, the CDR3 is TGTGCCAGCAGCCCAACCGGGACAAAGAACTATGGCTACACCTTC. Encoded protein: CASSPTGTKNYGYTF. V is TRBV2 and J is TRBJ1-2, with D perhaps matching TRBD1 (6 bases). Deletions cut 6 bases from V and 2 bases from J, with 16 bases between. The CDR3 sequence is 15 residues long. Germline lookup yields CDR1 SNHLY and CDR2 FYNNEI.

The chain links TRBV12-3 or TRBV12-4 to TRBJ1-1; weak D call: TRBD1 (6 bases). V shed 6 bases and J shed 4 bases, with 12 bases lying between them. This CDR3 has 13 residues. The DNA of the CDR3 is TGTGCCAGCAGGCTTGGACAGATCACTGAAGCTTTCTTT. It specifies CASRLGQITEAFF.

Many counts were recorded for this clonotype. This chain links TRBV28 with TRBJ2-3, with D unclear. The germline CDR1 and CDR2 sequences are MDHEN and SYDVKM. The CDR3 extends over 12 amino acids. V was cut by 6 bases and J by 4 bases, with 8 bases left in between. The CDR3 protein is CASRPGADTQYF. CDR3 DNA sequence: TGTGCCAGCAGGCCCGGCGCAGATACGCAGTATTTT.

This chain links TRBV11-2 with TRBJ2-1; perhaps TRBD2 as D (5 bases). Germline loops: CDR1 SGHAT, CDR2 FQNNGV. Between the trimmed V and J ends, which lost 2 bases and 4 bases, there was a span of 12 bases. There are 15 residues in the CDR3. CDR3 nucleotide sequence: TGTGCCAGCAGCTTATCAGCGGAGAAATACAATGAGCAGTTCTTC. Protein: CASSLSAEKYNEQFF.

Concerning this clonotype: The junction departs from the called germline gene at one end, perhaps through a read error. The chain has TRBV6-2 or TRBV6-3 and TRBJ2-1; perhaps TRBD2 as D (6 bases). CDR3 length: 13 amino acids. Germline V gives CDR1 MNHEY, CDR2 SVGEGT. The CDR3 spells CVSRGLSYNEQFF. The CDR3 DNA follows: TGTGTCAGCCGGGGACTTTCCTACAATGAGCAGTTCTTC.

The rearrangement links TRBV20-1 to TRBJ2-3, with no clear D. The length of the CDR3 is 17 residues. Germline values: CDR1 DFQATT, CDR2 SNEGSKA (reference sequence). V gave up 2 bases and J gave up 4 bases, with 22 bases separating them. The CDR3 DNA reads as TGCAGTGCTAGACCCAGCCGGGCTCCACGGTGGGCAGATACGCAGTATTTT. Amino acids: CSARPSRAPRWADTQYF.

The chain joins TRBV20-1 to TRBJ2-4; D is perhaps TRBD1 (5 bases). Near its end, the DNA agrees better with TRBJ2-5, so the J call may be wrong. The CDR3 consists of 15 residues. Germline V lookup: CDR1 DFQATT, CDR2 SNEGSKA (reference sequence). CDR3 DNA sequence: TGCAGTGCTAGAGATCGCCTCAGGGCACAAGAGACCCAGTACTTC. It translates to CSARDRLRAQETQYF.

In this sample, this clonotype turned up a few times. The gene calls are TRBV20-1 and TRBJ1-5; no clear D. V shed 6 bases and J shed 0 bases, with 9 bases lying between them. CDR1 is DFQATT, CDR2 SNEGSKA, per germline (reference sequence). The CDR3 is 13 residues long. CDR3 amino acids: CSAVWDSNQPQHF. For the CDR3, the DNA is TGCAGTGCCGTGTGGGATAGCAATCAGCCCCAGCATTTT.

This clonotype occurred a few times. This chain links TRBV21-1 with TRBJ2-3. TRBV21-1 corresponds to a pseudogene. The CDR3 length is 12 residues. The chain's CDR3 is CASSKEMDTQYF. CDR3 DNA: TGTGCCAGCAGCAAAGAGATGGATACGCAGTATTTT.

This clonotype was recorded a few times. The chain combines TRBV11-2 with TRBJ1-4, with D possibly TRBD1 on 5 matching bases. V was clipped by 6 bases and J by 5 bases, with 16 bases between them. In germline, CDR1 is SGHAT, CDR2 FQNNGV. The CDR3 covers 15 residues. CDR3 sequence (DNA): TGTGCCAGCAGGGGGCTCGGGGAACAGAATGAAAAACTGTTTTTT. Encoded protein: CASRGLGEQNEKLFF. Supplemented by reference TRBV11-2 and TRBJ1-4, the full variable domain reads EAGVAQSPRYKIIEKRQSVAFWCNPISGHATLYWYQQILGQGPKLLIQFQNNGVVDDSQLPKDRFSAERLKGVDSTLKIQPAKLEDSAVYLCASRGLGEQNEKLFFGSGTQLSVL.

This sequence joins TRBV7-9 and TRBJ2-7; 10 bases match TRBD1. Trimming removed 2 bases from V and 3 bases from J; junction bases left unmatched: 7. The germline CDR1 and CDR2 sequences are SEHNR and FQNEAQ (reference sequence). CDR3 length: 16 amino acids. CDR3 in DNA: TGTGCCAGCAGCTTATCCGGACAGGGGGAAGACTACGAGCAGTACTTC. It specifies CASSLSGQGEDYEQYF.

This clonotype has a handful of counts. V is TRBV20-1 and J is TRBJ1-5, with D hard to call. The CDR3 has 13 amino acids. The ends were cut back, 1 base at V and 3 bases at J, with 7 bases in the middle. The germline CDR1 and CDR2 sequences are DFQATT and SNEGSKA (reference sequence). In nucleotides, the CDR3 is TGCAGTGCTAGAGTTAGAGCCAATCAGCCCCAGCATTTT. It translates to CSARVRANQPQHF.

This clonotype was counted only a few times. The gene calls are TRBV9 and TRBJ2-4; no clear D. Per the germline V gene, CDR1 is SGDLS and CDR2 is YYNGEE. Trimming stripped 0 bases from V and 6 bases from J, with 10 bases between. The CDR3 spans 14 residues. The DNA of the CDR3 is TGTGCCAGCAGCGTAGGGCAGTCTCTAAACATTCAGTACTTC. This translates into CASSVGQSLNIQYF. Full variable domain (outside the CDR3, taken from reference TRBV9 and TRBJ2-4): DSGVTQTPKHLITATGQRVTLRCSPRSGDLSVYWYQQSLDQGLQFLIQYYNGEERAKGNILERFSAQQFPDLHSELNLSSLELGDSALYFCASSVGQSLNIQYFGAGTRLSVL.

The gene calls are TRBV4-1 and TRBJ1-2; 7 bases are a match to TRBD1. In germline, CDR1 is MGHRA, CDR2 YSYEKL. Trimming removed 1 base from V and 0 bases from J; junction bases left unmatched: 5. The CDR3 consists of 16 residues. CDR3 amino acids: CASSQADRLTNYGYTF. In DNA form, the CDR3 reads TGCGCCAGCAGCCAAGCGGACAGGCTTACTAACTATGGCTACACCTTC.

This clonotype was counted a few times. This rearrangement joins TRBV29-1 to TRBJ1-2, with D unclear. The CDR3 totals 12 residues. In germline, CDR1 is SQVTM, CDR2 ANQGSEA. Trimming shortened V by 7 bases and J by 2 bases, and 11 bases separated the two germline ends. The CDR3 here is CSALHINYGYTF. DNA for the CDR3: TGCAGCGCCCTACACATCAACTATGGCTACACCTTC.

This clonotype was recorded a few times. The chain is built from TRBV7-9 and TRBJ1-1; 7 bases agree with TRBD1. V dropped 4 bases and J dropped 3; count of bases not matched to a gene: 8. This CDR3 has 15 amino acids. From germline, CDR1 is SEHNR and CDR2 FQNEAQ (reference sequence). The CDR3 DNA reads TGTGCCAGCAGCTACAGGGGAGGTTGGGACACTGAAGCTTTCTTT. Amino acid sequence: CASSYRGGWDTEAFF.